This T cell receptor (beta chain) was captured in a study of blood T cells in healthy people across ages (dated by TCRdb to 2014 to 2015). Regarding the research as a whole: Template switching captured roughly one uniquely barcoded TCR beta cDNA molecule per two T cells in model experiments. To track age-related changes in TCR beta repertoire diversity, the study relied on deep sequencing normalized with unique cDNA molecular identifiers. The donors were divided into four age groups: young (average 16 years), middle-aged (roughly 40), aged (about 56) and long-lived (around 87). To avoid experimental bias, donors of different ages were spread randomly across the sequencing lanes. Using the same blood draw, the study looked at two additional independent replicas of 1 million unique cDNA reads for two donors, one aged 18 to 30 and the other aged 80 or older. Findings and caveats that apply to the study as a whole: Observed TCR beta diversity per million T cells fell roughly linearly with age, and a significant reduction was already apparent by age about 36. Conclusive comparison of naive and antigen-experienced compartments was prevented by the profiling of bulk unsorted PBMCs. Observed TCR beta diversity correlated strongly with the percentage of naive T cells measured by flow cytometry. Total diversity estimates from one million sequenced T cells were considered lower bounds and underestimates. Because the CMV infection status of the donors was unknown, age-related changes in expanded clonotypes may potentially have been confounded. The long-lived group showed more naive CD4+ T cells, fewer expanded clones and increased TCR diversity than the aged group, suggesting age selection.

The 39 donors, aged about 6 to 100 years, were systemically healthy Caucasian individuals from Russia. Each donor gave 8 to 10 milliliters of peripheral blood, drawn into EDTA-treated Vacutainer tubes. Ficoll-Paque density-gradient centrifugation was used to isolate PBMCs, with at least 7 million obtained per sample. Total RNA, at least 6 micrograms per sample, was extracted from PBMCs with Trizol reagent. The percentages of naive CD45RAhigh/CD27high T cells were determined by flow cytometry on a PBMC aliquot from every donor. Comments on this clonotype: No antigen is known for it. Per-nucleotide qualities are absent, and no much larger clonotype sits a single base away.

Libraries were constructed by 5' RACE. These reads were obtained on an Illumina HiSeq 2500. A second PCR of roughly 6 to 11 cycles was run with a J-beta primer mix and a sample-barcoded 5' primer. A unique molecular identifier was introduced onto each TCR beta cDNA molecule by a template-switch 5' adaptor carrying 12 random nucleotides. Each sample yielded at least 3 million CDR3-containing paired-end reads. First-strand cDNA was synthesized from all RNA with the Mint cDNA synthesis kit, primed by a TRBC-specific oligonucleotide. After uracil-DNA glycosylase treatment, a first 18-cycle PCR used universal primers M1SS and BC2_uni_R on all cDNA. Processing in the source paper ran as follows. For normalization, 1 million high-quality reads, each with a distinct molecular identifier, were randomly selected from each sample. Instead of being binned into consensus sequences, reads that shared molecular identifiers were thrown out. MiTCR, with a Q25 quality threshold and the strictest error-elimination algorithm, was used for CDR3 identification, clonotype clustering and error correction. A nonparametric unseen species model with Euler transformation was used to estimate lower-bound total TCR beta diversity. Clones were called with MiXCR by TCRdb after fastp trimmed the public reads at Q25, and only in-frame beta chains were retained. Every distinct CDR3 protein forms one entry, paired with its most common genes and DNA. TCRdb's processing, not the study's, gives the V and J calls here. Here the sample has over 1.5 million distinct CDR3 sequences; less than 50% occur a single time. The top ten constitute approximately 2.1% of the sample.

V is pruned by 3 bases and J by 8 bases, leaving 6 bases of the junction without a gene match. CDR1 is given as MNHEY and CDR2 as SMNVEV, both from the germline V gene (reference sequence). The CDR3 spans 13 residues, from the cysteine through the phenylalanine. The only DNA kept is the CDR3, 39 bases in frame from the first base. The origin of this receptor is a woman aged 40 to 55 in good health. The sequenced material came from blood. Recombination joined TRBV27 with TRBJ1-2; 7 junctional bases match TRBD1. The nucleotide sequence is TGTGCCAGCAGTTTCAACAGGGGCCGGGGCTACACCTTC. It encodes CASSFNRGRGYTF.